The 27 T cell receptor beta chains in this list originate from one sample, sequenced in a study of molecular identifiers for immune sequencing clone quantification. TCRdb recomputed calls from the PCR reads with MiXCR, one row per CDR3 protein. The repertoire holds approximately 550,000 distinct CDR3 sequences, about a quarter seen once, with roughly 0.77% in the top ten. The specimen sequenced was naive CD8+ T cells from blood, with Jurkat cell RNA spiked in. Stated subset: FACS-sorted CD8+CD4-CCR7+CD45RA+ naive T cells. These receptors originate from a human donor in good health. Some libraries in this study had Jurkat cell RNA spiked in.

Points on this clonotype: A single base separates this from a much larger clone, so it may be a read error. The chain carries TRBV13 and TRBJ1-2; unclear D gene. Germline CDR1 and CDR2: PRHDT and FYEKMQ (reference sequence). V was clipped by 3 bases and J by 6 bases, with 14 bases between them. This CDR3 has 14 residues. CDR3 amino acids: CASSFLQEADGYTF. DNA of the CDR3: TGTGCCAGCAGCTTCCTGCAGGAGGCGGATGGCTACACCTTC.

The gene calls are TRBV20-1 and TRBJ1-2; D ambiguous. V dropped 0 bases and J dropped 6 bases, with 8 bases sitting between them. This CDR3 contains 12 residues. From germline, CDR1 is DFQATT and CDR2 SNEGSKA (reference sequence). The CDR3 here is CSARDISHGYTF. The CDR3 DNA reads as TGCAGTGCTAGAGATATCAGCCATGGCTACACCTTC.

This clonotype was seen only a few times. The rearrangement uses TRBV5-5 and TRBJ2-5, with 14 positions matching TRBD2. V gave up 4 bases and J gave up 2 bases; unmatched junction bases: 7. This CDR3 region has 17 residues. Germline CDR1 SGHKS, CDR2 YYEKEE (reference sequence). In nucleotides, the CDR3 is TGTGCCAGCAGCCCGGGACTAGCGGGAGTTTCTCAAGAGACCCAGTACTTC. Protein sequence: CASSPGLAGVSQETQYF.

V is TRBV6-5 and J is TRBJ2-3; D assignment may be TRBD1 or TRBD2 (5 bases each). The CDR3 covers 11 residues. The germline V and J ends were trimmed by 6 bases and 10 bases, with 11 bases remaining between them. Germline V gene data show CDR1 as MNHEY and CDR2 as SVGAGI. CDR3 residues: CASRYRGSQYF. The DNA of the CDR3 is TGTGCCAGCAGGTACCGGGGCTCGCAGTATTTT.

As regards this clonotype: This sequence may be a read error, since a much larger clone differs from it by one base. A read error is likely, as this CDR3 ends without the conserved phenylalanine or tryptophan. The V gene is TRBV20-1, the J gene TRBJ2-7, with TRBD1 matching 7 bases. The CDR3 runs to 13 residues. J gave up 2 bases and V 3 bases, and 4 bases lay outside the gene matches. The germline V gene encodes CDR1 DFQATT and CDR2 SNEGSKA (reference sequence). CDR3 bases: TGCAGTGCTAGGAGACAGGGTCCCTACGAGCAGTACCTC. Translation gives CSARRQGPYEQYL.

This chain joins TRBV29-1 and TRBJ1-1; TRBD1 agrees at 7 bases. V was clipped by 2 bases and J by 1 base; unmatched bases: 7. Germline V CDR1 and CDR2: SQVTM, ANQGSEA. The length of the CDR3 is 15 residues. The CDR3 is CSVEYSQGENTEAFF. CDR3 nucleotides: TGCAGCGTTGAATATTCCCAGGGGGAGAACACTGAAGCTTTCTTT.

This chain joins TRBV28 and TRBJ2-1; TRBD2 is a possible D gene (5 bases). Trimming stripped 5 bases from V and 8 bases from J, with 7 bases between. CDR1 and CDR2 from the germline V gene are MDHEN and SYDVKM. The CDR3 spans 11 residues. The CDR3 region has the DNA TGTGCCAGCAGTGTGCGGGATGAGCAGTTCTTC. This encodes CASSVRDEQFF.

For this clonotype: A read error may explain this, as a much larger clone is one base away. The V call is TRBV4-3, the J call TRBJ2-7; possible D gene TRBD1, 6 bases. CDR3 length: 15 amino acids. Germline CDR1 reads LGHNA; CDR2 reads YSLEER. The CDR3 DNA sequence: TGCGCCAGCAGCCAAGATAGAGGCAGGGGATACGCGCAGTACTTC. The encoded protein is CASSQDRGRGYAQYF.

This chain connects TRBV7-3 to TRBJ2-3; tentative D call: TRBD2 (5 bases). Between the trimmed V and J ends, which lost 3 bases and 6 bases, there was a span of 10 bases. The germline V gene has CDR1 SGHTA and CDR2 FQGTGA. This CDR3 has 13 residues. Here the CDR3 DNA reads TGTGCCAGCAGCTTGGACTTAAAGGATACGCAGTATTTT. Translated: CASSLDLKDTQYF.

The chain carries TRBV4-1 and TRBJ1-2, with 8 bases matching TRBD1. J lost 6 bases, V lost 0 bases, and 6 bases had no gene match. The CDR3 extends over 15 amino acids. CDR1 is MGHRA and CDR2 is YSYEKL in the germline V gene. CDR3 amino acids: CASSQETGAYDGYTF. The CDR3 coding sequence is TGCGCCAGCAGCCAAGAGACAGGGGCGTACGATGGCTACACCTTC.

V is TRBV20-1 and J is TRBJ2-7; 7 nucleotides align to TRBD1. V dropped 6 bases and J dropped 3; count of bases not matched to a gene: 5. This CDR3 comprises 12 residues. CDR1 is DFQATT, CDR2 SNEGSKA, per germline (reference sequence). The CDR3 sequence is CSAPGQFYEQYF. The CDR3 nucleotides are TGCAGTGCCCCGGGACAGTTCTACGAGCAGTACTTC.

The J gene is TRBJ1-6, the V gene TRBV7-2; no clear D gene. In germline, CDR1 is SGHTA, CDR2 FQGNSA. The V and J ends lost 5 bases and 4 bases respectively, with 15 bases between them. There are 16 residues in the CDR3. CDR3 sequence (DNA): TGTGCCAGCAGCACCTTTCCTGACAAGTATAATTCACCCCTCCACTTT. Its translation: CASSTFPDKYNSPLHF.

This clonotype was detected a few times. V gene TRBV7-9 combines with J gene TRBJ1-6, with no clear D. V was pared by 4 bases and J by 6 bases, with 10 bases between. This CDR3 has 14 amino acids. Germline V gives CDR1 SEHNR, CDR2 FQNEAQ (reference sequence). The CDR3: CASSSIIANSPLHF. In DNA form, the CDR3 reads TGTGCCAGCAGCTCCATTATAGCTAATTCACCCCTCCACTTT.

This clonotype showed up many times. The CDR3 sequence is CASSHIQGDTEAFF. CDR3 coding DNA: TGTGCCAGCAGCCACATACAGGGGGACACTGAAGCTTTCTTT. The chain recombines TRBV4-2 with TRBJ1-1; 8 bases match TRBD1. The V gene's germline CDR1 is LGHNA and CDR2 YNFKEQ. Germline trimming cut 3 bases from V and 3 bases from J; bases unmatched to any gene: 3. This CDR3 comprises 14 residues.

V and J are TRBV9 and TRBJ2-3; 8 nucleotides agree with TRBD2. This CDR3 has 15 residues. The V and J ends lost 6 bases and 4 bases, in that order; junction bases with no gene match: 10. Germline loops: CDR1 SGDLS, CDR2 YYNGEE. CDR3 in DNA: TGTGCCAGCAACGGGGGGGGCGGGGGGCCAGATACGCAGTATTTT. Its translation: CASNGGGGGPDTQYF.

Points on this clonotype: Being one base from a much bigger clone, this may be a read error. The CDR3: CASSYTIQGKTKNIKYF. DNA of the CDR3: TGTGCCAGCAGTTACACGATACAGGGGAAGACCAAAAACATTAAGTACTTC. V gene TRBV6-5 combines with J gene TRBJ2-4; 7 bases line up with TRBD1. The CDR3 is 17 residues long. Germline values: CDR1 MNHEY, CDR2 SVGAGI.

This clonotype was detected a few times. The chain recombines TRBV12-3 or TRBV12-4 with TRBJ2-3, with 7 bases matching TRBD1. With V trimmed by 6 bases and J by 0 bases, 6 bases remained unmatched. CDR3 length: 15 residues. CDR3 bases: TGTGCCAGCAGGCTGACAGGGTCTAGCACAGATACGCAGTATTTT. Translation: CASRLTGSSTDTQYF.

This clonotype was counted ten times or more. The gene calls are TRBV24-1 and TRBJ2-3; D gene unclear. The germline V gene encodes CDR1 KGHDR and CDR2 SFDVKD. The CDR3 extends over 13 amino acids. The germline V and J ends were trimmed by 3 bases and 5 bases, with 8 bases remaining between them. The CDR3 nucleotides are TGTGCCACCAGTGATCCCGTTAGAGATACGCAGTATTTT. This encodes CATSDPVRDTQYF.

The sample holds a few counts of this clonotype. The V gene is TRBV19, the J gene TRBJ1-1; D is undetermined. V was pared by 2 bases and J by 0 bases, with 16 bases between. Germline V lookup: CDR1 LNHDA, CDR2 SQIVND (reference sequence). This CDR3 contains 17 residues. The CDR3 region is CASSISSGQYMNTEAFF. Here the CDR3 DNA reads TGTGCCAGTAGTATATCGTCCGGGCAGTACATGAACACTGAAGCTTTCTTT.

This clonotype was recorded many times. J is TRBJ2-7 and V is TRBV7-6; D gene unclear. Per the germline V gene, CDR1 is SGHVS and CDR2 is FNYEAQ. This CDR3 spans 13 amino acids. V was pared by 5 bases and J by 2 bases, with 10 bases between. For the CDR3, the DNA is TGTGCCAGCAGCCTTAATCCGGCCTACGAGCAGTACTTC. Translation gives CASSLNPAYEQYF. The full variable domain, its missing parts supplied by reference TRBV7-6 and TRBJ2-7, is GAGVSQSPRYKVTKRGQDVALRCDPISGHVSLYWYRQALGQGPEFLTYFNYEAQQDKSGLPNDRFSAERPEGSISTLTIQRTEQRDSAMYRCASSLNPAYEQYFGPGTRLTVT.

Comments on this clonotype: This clone may be a read error of a much larger clone one base away. CDR3 loop: CAARGTGVAQPQHF. CDR3 in DNA: TGTGCCGCCAGGGGCACAGGGGTTGCCCAGCCCCAGCATTTT. The chain carries TRBV15 and TRBJ1-5; TRBD1 matches 7 bases. Germline V gives CDR1 LNHNV, CDR2 YYDKDF (reference sequence). CDR3 length equals 14 residues. Full variable domain (remainder filled in from reference TRBV15 and TRBJ1-5): DAMVIQNPRYQVTQFGKPVTLSCSQTLNHNVMYWYQQKSSQAPKLLFHYYDKDFNNEADTPDNFQSRRPNTSFCFLDIRSPGLGDTAMYLCAARGTGVAQPQHFGDGTRLSIL.

The chain uses TRBV6-2 or TRBV6-3 and TRBJ2-7, with D unclear. The CDR3 is 13 residues long. Trimming pared 0 bases from V and 2 bases from J, leaving 5 bases between. Germline CDR1 MNHEY, CDR2 SVGEGT. This CDR3 reads CASSYSEAYEQYF. DNA for the CDR3: TGTGCCAGCAGTTACTCTGAAGCCTACGAGCAGTACTTC.

This clonotype was observed a handful of times. This chain's CDR3 is CASSFLGQAQETQYF. The CDR3, as DNA: TGTGCCAGCAGTTTTCTTGGACAGGCCCAAGAGACCCAGTACTTC. This rearrangement joins TRBV12-3 or TRBV12-4 to TRBJ2-5; 7 nucleotides match TRBD1. V was pared by 3 bases and J by 1 base, with 5 bases of the junction left unmatched. The CDR3 is made up of 15 amino acids.

About this clonotype itself: A much larger clonotype is one base distant, so this may be a read error. The chain combines TRBV7-8 with TRBJ2-5; TRBD1 agrees at 10 bases. The CDR3 length is 14 residues. Germline V CDR1 and CDR2: SGHVS, FQNEAQ. The DNA of the CDR3 is TGTGCCAGCAGCCTAGACAGGGGGCGAGAGCCCCAGTACTTC. Translated: CASSLDRGREPQYF.

This clonotype was recorded many times. V gene TRBV11-2 combines with J gene TRBJ2-4; D is unresolved. Germline assignment: CDR1 SGHAT and CDR2 FQNNGV. CDR3 length: 18 amino acids. The V gene lost 2 bases and the J gene lost 0 bases, with 17 bases spanning the gap. CDR3 coding DNA: TGTGCCAGCAGCTTATACGAATTCGACGGGCTAGCCAAAAACATTCAGTACTTC. It translates to CASSLYEFDGLAKNIQYF.

Concerning this clonotype itself: A read error may be the cause here, since a much bigger clone is one base away. The V gene is TRBV30, the J gene TRBJ2-7, with D perhaps being TRBD1 or TRBD2 (6 bases each). The CDR3 runs to 16 residues. In germline, CDR1 is GTSNPN, CDR2 SVGIG (reference sequence). V lost 6 bases, J lost 4 bases, and 25 bases lay in between. CDR3 sequence: CACTYDKHRGGYEQYF. In DNA form, the CDR3 reads TGTGCCTGCACCTATGACAAACACAGAGGGGGGTACGAGCAGTACTTC.

Points on this clonotype: Since no conserved phenylalanine or tryptophan closes the CDR3, a read error is the likely cause. The CDR3 DNA is TGCGCCAGCAGCCAAAAGACTAGCACTAGCACAGATACGCAGTATCTT. This gives the protein CASSQKTSTSTDTQYL. The chain couples TRBV4-1 to TRBJ2-3; TRBD2 agrees at 7 bases. Germline V CDR1 and CDR2: MGHRA, YSYEKL. Germline trimming cut 2 bases from V and 0 bases from J; bases unmatched to any gene: 5. This CDR3 has 16 amino acids.